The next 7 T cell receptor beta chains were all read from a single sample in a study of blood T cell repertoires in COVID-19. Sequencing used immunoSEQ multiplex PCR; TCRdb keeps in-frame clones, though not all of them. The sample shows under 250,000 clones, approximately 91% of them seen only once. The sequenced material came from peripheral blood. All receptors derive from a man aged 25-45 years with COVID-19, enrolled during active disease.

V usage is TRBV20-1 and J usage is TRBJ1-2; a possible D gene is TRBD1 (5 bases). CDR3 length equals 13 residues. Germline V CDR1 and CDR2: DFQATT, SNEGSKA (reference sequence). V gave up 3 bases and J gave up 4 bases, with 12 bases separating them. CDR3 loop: CSASVGVGYGYTF. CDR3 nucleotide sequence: TGCAGTGCTAGTGTAGGGGTAGGCTATGGCTACACCTTC.

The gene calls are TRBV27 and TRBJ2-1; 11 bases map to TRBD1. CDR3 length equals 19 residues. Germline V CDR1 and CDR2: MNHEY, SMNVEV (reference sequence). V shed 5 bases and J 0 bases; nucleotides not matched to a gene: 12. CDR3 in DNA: TGTGCCAGCAGTCAAAACCGGGACAGGGGGACCCCCTCCTACAATGAGCAGTTCTTC. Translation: CASSQNRDRGTPSYNEQFF.

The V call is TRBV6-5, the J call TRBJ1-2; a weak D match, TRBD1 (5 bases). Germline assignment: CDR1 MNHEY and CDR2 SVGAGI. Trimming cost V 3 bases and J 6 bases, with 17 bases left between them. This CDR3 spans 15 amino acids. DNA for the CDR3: TGTGCCAGCAGTTATAATCAGGGATCTCTCCATGGCTACACCTTC. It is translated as CASSYNQGSLHGYTF.

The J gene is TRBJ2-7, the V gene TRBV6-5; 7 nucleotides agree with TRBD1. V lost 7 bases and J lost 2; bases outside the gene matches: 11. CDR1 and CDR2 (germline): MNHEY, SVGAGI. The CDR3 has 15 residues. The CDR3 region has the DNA TGTGCCAGCATTCCACAGGGGTCTTTACCCTACGAGCAGTACTTC. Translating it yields CASIPQGSLPYEQYF.

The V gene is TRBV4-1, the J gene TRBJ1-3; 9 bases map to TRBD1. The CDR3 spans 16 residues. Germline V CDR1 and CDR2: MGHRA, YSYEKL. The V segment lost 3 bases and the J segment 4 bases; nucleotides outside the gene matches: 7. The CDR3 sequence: CASSHAGQGEGNTIYF. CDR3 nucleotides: TGCGCCAGCAGCCACGCGGGACAGGGAGAAGGAAACACCATATATTTT.

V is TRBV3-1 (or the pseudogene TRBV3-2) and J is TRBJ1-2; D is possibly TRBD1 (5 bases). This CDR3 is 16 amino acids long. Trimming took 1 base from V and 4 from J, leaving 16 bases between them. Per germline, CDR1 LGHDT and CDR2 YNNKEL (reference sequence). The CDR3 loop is CASSQVTPGGVYGYTF. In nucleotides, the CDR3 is TGTGCCAGCAGCCAAGTAACGCCCGGAGGGGTCTATGGCTACACCTTC.

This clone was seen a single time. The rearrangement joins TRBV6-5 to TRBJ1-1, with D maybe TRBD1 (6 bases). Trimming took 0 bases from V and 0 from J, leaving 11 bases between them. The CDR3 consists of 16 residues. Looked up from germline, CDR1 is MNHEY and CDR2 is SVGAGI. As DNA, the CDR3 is TGTGCCAGCAGTTACTCCGGACAGACCATGAACACTGAAGCTTTCTTT. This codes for CASSYSGQTMNTEAFF.